This passage covers 10 T cell receptor beta chains from one sample sequenced in a study of beta chain features in type 1 diabetes. Of the isolated RNA, all was reverse transcribed, and so the sequenced material was expressed TCRB transcripts. Repertoires were generated with immunoSEQ multiplex PCR, while TCRdb's copy carries only in-frame clones and drops some. This table has 970,000 or so clones, roughly 15% appearing once. Sequenced sample: naive CD4+ T cells from blood. These receptor sequences come from a woman between 18 and 29 years old in good health.

The chain links TRBV28 to TRBJ1-1; the D gene is possibly TRBD1 (6 bases). Per the germline V gene, CDR1 is MDHEN and CDR2 is SYDVKM. Trimming left V 2 bases short and J 4 bases short, with 14 bases between. The CDR3 is 15 residues long. The CDR3 DNA is TGTGCCAGCAGTTTAATACGCACAGGGTCCACTGAAGCTTTCTTT. Amino acids: CASSLIRTGSTEAFF.

This clone was picked up a small number of times. The chain employs TRBV5-4 and TRBJ1-2; D gene ambiguous. Trimming removed 2 bases from V and 7 bases from J, with 15 bases in between. CDR1 is SGHNT, CDR2 YYREEE, per germline (reference sequence). This CDR3 has 14 residues. CDR3 in amino acids: CASSLPRRSSGYTF. Here the CDR3 DNA reads TGTGCCAGCAGCTTACCCCGCCGAAGCAGTGGCTACACCTTC.

This clone has just a few counts. The J gene is TRBJ2-1, the V gene TRBV15, with D unclear. Germline assignment: CDR1 LNHNV and CDR2 YYDKDF (reference sequence). V shed 5 bases and J shed 4 bases, with 6 bases lying between them. CDR3 length: 12 amino acids. The CDR3 region is CATSSGYNEQFF. The CDR3 DNA sequence: TGTGCCACCAGCTCAGGATACAATGAGCAGTTCTTC.

This clone came up a few times. The chain couples TRBV11-2 to TRBJ2-7; TRBD2 agrees at 9 bases. V gave up 6 bases and J gave up 1 base; unmatched junction bases: 4. CDR1 SGHAT and CDR2 FQNNGV come from the germline V gene. This CDR3 region has 14 residues. The CDR3 protein is CASSSTSGSYEQYF. The CDR3 region has the DNA TGTGCCAGCAGTTCGACTAGCGGTTCCTACGAGCAGTACTTC.

This clone was observed a few times. The gene calls are TRBV18 and TRBJ2-7; D perhaps matches TRBD1 (6 bases). Trimming removed 1 base at V and 0 bases at J, with 10 bases between. This CDR3 is built from 15 residues. The germline V gene encodes CDR1 KGHSH and CDR2 LQKENI. This CDR3 is CASSPLQGTSYEQYF. The CDR3 nucleotides read TGTGCCAGCTCACCACTTCAGGGGACCTCCTACGAGCAGTACTTC.

The chain couples TRBV28 to TRBJ2-1, with 9 positions matching TRBD1. From germline, CDR1 is MDHEN and CDR2 SYDVKM. The length of the CDR3 is 15 residues. The J segment lost 9 bases and the V segment lost 4 bases, leaving 10 bases of the junction unmatched. The CDR3 region has the DNA TGTGCCAGCAGTTCATCGGGACAGGGTGTCAGTGAGCAGTTCTTC. Amino acids: CASSSSGQGVSEQFF.

The chain has TRBV5-4 and TRBJ2-2; 13 nucleotides align to TRBD2. Trimming removed 4 bases from V and 3 bases from J; junction bases left unmatched: 6. This CDR3 comprises 17 residues. Germline values: CDR1 SGHNT, CDR2 YYREEE (reference sequence). In nucleotides, the CDR3 is TGTGCCAGCAGCCCCGGGACTAGCGGGAAGGACACCGGGGAGCTGTTTTTT. Translating gives CASSPGTSGKDTGELFF.

In its sample, this clone was seen a few times. This rearrangement joins TRBV20-1 to TRBJ2-5; no firm D call. The CDR3 loop spans 11 amino acids. V was trimmed by 6 bases and J by 5 bases, leaving 10 bases between them. Germline V gene lookup returns CDR1 DFQATT and CDR2 SNEGSKA (reference sequence). CDR3: CSAKVGETQYF. The CDR3 DNA sequence: TGCAGTGCCAAGGTGGGGGAGACCCAGTACTTC.

This chain connects TRBV7-2 to TRBJ2-1, with TRBD2 matching 13 bases. V dropped 5 bases and J dropped 7; count of bases not matched to a gene: 8. Germline V CDR1 and CDR2: SGHTA, FQGNSA. There are 16 residues in the CDR3. The CDR3, as DNA: TGTGCCAGCAGCGCAAGACTAGCGGGAGGCAGAAATGAGCAGTTCTTC. This encodes CASSARLAGGRNEQFF.

This clone was seen only a few times. The chain has TRBV2 and TRBJ2-7; a weak D match, TRBD2 (5 bases). The CDR3 is made up of 13 amino acids. The germline V gene has CDR1 SNHLY and CDR2 FYNNEI. Trimming removed 3 bases from V and 3 bases from J, with 9 bases in between. The CDR3 sequence: CASSEETNYEQYF. CDR3 sequence (DNA): TGTGCCAGCAGTGAGGAGACTAACTACGAGCAGTACTTC.